The next 10 T cell receptor beta chains were all read from a single sample in a study of blood T cell repertoires in COVID-19. The repertoire was sequenced with immunoSEQ multiplex PCR; TCRdb's copy has only in-frame clones and lacks some. The sample has fewer than 350,000 clones, 75% to 90% seen once. Sample: peripheral blood. The receptors originated from a woman younger than 45 who had recovered from COVID-19.

The gene calls are TRBV11-2 and TRBJ2-7, with D tentatively TRBD1 (5 bases). CDR3 length: 12 residues. Deletions cut 3 bases from V and 4 bases from J, with 7 bases between. Germline V gives CDR1 SGHAT, CDR2 FQNNGV. The DNA of the CDR3 is TGTGCCAGCAGCTTGCAGGGTTACGAGCAGTACTTC. Residues: CASSLQGYEQYF.

This chain connects TRBV11-2 to TRBJ2-5, with TRBD1 as a possible D gene (6 bases). V was trimmed by 3 bases and J by 4 bases, leaving 9 bases between them. Germline CDR1 is SGHAT and CDR2 is FQNNGV. The length of the CDR3 is 13 residues. CDR3: CASSFLTGETQYF. The CDR3 bases are TGTGCCAGCAGCTTCCTGACAGGAGAGACCCAGTACTTC.

This chain connects TRBV19 to TRBJ1-5; D perhaps matches TRBD1 (5 bases). CDR1 is LNHDA and CDR2 is SQIVND in the germline V gene (reference sequence). The CDR3 consists of 14 residues. The ends were cut back, 3 bases at V and 5 bases at J, with 11 bases in the middle. The CDR3 region has the DNA TGTGCCAGTAGTATCGAGACAGACTATCAGCCCCAGCATTTT. Protein: CASSIETDYQPQHF.

The V call is TRBV13, the J call TRBJ2-2; D is unclear. V was pared by 5 bases and J by 6 bases, with 7 bases between. The V gene's germline CDR1 is PRHDT and CDR2 FYEKMQ (reference sequence). CDR3 length: 12 amino acids. This CDR3 reads CASSTLAGELFF. The CDR3, as DNA: TGTGCCAGCAGCACCTTAGCCGGGGAGCTGTTTTTT. The full variable domain, with the rest looked up from reference TRBV13 and TRBJ2-2, is AAGVIQSPRHLIKEKRETATLKCYPIPRHDTVYWYQQGPGQDPQFLISFYEKMQSDKGSIPDRFSAQQFSDYHSELNMSSLELGDSALYFCASSTLAGELFFGEGSRLTVL.

The chain links TRBV7-2 to TRBJ2-7; D is ambiguous. The CDR3 is made up of 12 amino acids. V was pared by 4 bases and J by 3 bases, with 7 bases between. Germline V gives CDR1 SGHTA, CDR2 FQGNSA. Here the CDR3 reads CASSYDNYEQYF. CDR3 coding DNA: TGTGCCAGCAGCTACGACAACTACGAGCAGTACTTC.

The chain joins TRBV7-8 to TRBJ1-6; no firm D call. CDR3 length equals 13 residues. The V end lost 3 bases, the J end lost 8 bases, and 8 bases lay between the germline ends. Germline loops: CDR1 SGHVS, CDR2 FQNEAQ. The CDR3 region is CASSFFRDSPLHF. The CDR3 DNA reads as TGTGCCAGCAGCTTTTTCCGGGATTCACCCCTCCACTTT.

The rearrangement uses TRBV5-1 and TRBJ2-2; weak D call: TRBD1 (6 bases). Deletions cut 4 bases from V and 4 bases from J, with 14 bases between. Germline assignment: CDR1 SGHRS and CDR2 YFSETQ. This CDR3 is built from 15 residues. CDR3 residues: CASSALTGLTGELFF. The CDR3, as DNA: TGCGCCAGCAGCGCCCTGACAGGTCTCACCGGGGAGCTGTTTTTT.

The J gene is TRBJ1-6, the V gene TRBV27; 10 bases are shared with TRBD1. The CDR3 has 13 amino acids. Trimming took 6 bases from V and 10 from J; bases not matched to a gene: 3. CDR1 is MNHEY, CDR2 SMNVEV, per germline (reference sequence). The CDR3 region has the DNA TGTGCCAGCAGCCGGACAGGGGGGTCACCCCTCCACTTT. Its translation: CASSRTGGSPLHF.

The chain has TRBV5-1 and TRBJ2-1; maybe TRBD1 (7 bases). V lost 0 bases to trimming and J lost 4 bases, with 11 bases between them. Germline CDR1 is SGHRS and CDR2 is YFSETQ. The CDR3 consists of 15 residues. The CDR3, as DNA: TGCGCCAGCAGCTTGGAACAGGGGACTTACAATGAGCAGTTCTTC. Encoded protein: CASSLEQGTYNEQFF.

This clone has just one count. The rearrangement links TRBV7-9 to TRBJ2-1; D gene uncertain. CDR1 and CDR2 (germline): SEHNR, FQNEAQ (reference sequence). V was shortened by 6 bases and J by 9 bases, with 12 bases between the two germline ends. The CDR3 loop spans 12 amino acids. This CDR3 is CASSFSFSEQFF. The CDR3 nucleotides read TGTGCCAGCAGTTTTAGTTTTAGTGAGCAGTTCTTC.